This T cell receptor (beta chain) was identified during a study of response to subunit inactivated influenza vaccine. Whole-study results and caveats: Authors suggested seasonal influenza vaccinations each recruit few new T cells.

The CDR3 has 15 residues. Losses at the gene ends were 4 bases for V and 0 bases for J; bases not matched to a gene: 3. From germline, CDR1 is DFQATT and CDR2 SNEGSKA (reference sequence). MiXCR was run by TCRdb on the RT-PCR reads, yielding one entry per CDR3 protein. The sample has around 570,000 distinct CDR3 sequences, about 11% seen once; the top ten hold 11%. Concerning this clonotype: What it binds is unknown.

The data were also submitted as part of a second study, on T cells expressing NK-cell markers. That paper notes: TCR beta libraries carry UMIs added by 5'RACE template switching. There were seven HCMV-seropositive donors and one seronegative donor among the eight sequenced. Researchers report these clonotypes also headed the CD3+CD56-NKG2C+ fraction in a handful of donors.

The chain combines TRBV20-1 with TRBJ2-1; the match to TRBD2 covers 10 bases. This specimen consisted of PBMCs from blood, obtained on the day of vaccination. The receptor's source is a man in his fifties who received an inactivated influenza vaccine. CDR3 in DNA: TGCAGTGCTAATATAGCGGGGGGCTCCTACAATGAGCAGTTCTTC. Its translation: CSANIAGGSYNEQFF.